This is a list of T cell receptor beta chains from one sample in a study of siplizumab effects on memory and regulatory T cells. Only in-frame clones appear in the TCRdb table, and some are missing; sequencing was by immunoSEQ multiplex PCR. The table records some 110,000 clones, roughly 94% of them present only once. Sequenced input: non-Treg CD4+ T cells sorted from blood. The receptors were gathered from a human donor in good health. Each CDR3 is given with its conserved first and last residue. D genes are given only for firm matches. Only part of the rows carry a size: once, few, many, or a class if the clone is expanded.

D gene: TRBD1
V gene: TRBV19
J gene: TRBJ2-3
clone size: .
CDR3 DNA: TGTGCCAGTAGTATACCCGCCTCGACAGGGGGGAGTCAGTATTTT
CDR3 protein: CASSIPASTGGSQYF

D gene: TRBD2
V gene: TRBV5-6
J gene: TRBJ2-7
clone size: .
CDR3 DNA: TGTGCCAGCAGATCACAACGGGGGGCCTACGAGCAGTACTTC
CDR3 protein: CASRSQRGAYEQYF

D gene: TRBD1
V gene: TRBV7-9
J gene: TRBJ2-7
clone size: .
CDR3 DNA: TGTGCCAGCAGCCCTTTGGGGACAGGGGTTGTCGAGCAGTACTTC
CDR3 protein: CASSPLGTGVVEQYF

D gene: .
V gene: TRBV30
J gene: TRBJ1-2
clone size: .
CDR3 DNA: TGTGCCTGGAGTGGGACTAACTATGGCTACACCTTC
CDR3 protein: CAWSGTNYGYTF

D gene: .
V gene: TRBV7-8
J gene: TRBJ2-7
clone size: .
CDR3 DNA: TGTGCCAGCAGCCCGGGACTCTCGGAGTCCTACGAGCAGTACTTC
CDR3 protein: CASSPGLSESYEQYF

D gene: .
V gene: TRBV29-1
J gene: TRBJ1-1
clone size: once
CDR3 DNA: TGCAGCGTTGATTTCCCGGGACACGGGAACACTGAAGCTTTCTTT
CDR3 protein: CSVDFPGHGNTEAFF

D gene: .
V gene: TRBV5-1
J gene: TRBJ2-5
clone size: .
CDR3 DNA: TGCGCCAGCAGCTTGGGTGGGGTTCAAGAGACCCAGTACTTC
CDR3 protein: CASSLGGVQETQYF

D gene: .
V gene: TRBV25-1
J gene: TRBJ1-1
clone size: .
CDR3 DNA: TGTGCCAGCAGTGATCCTGGGCCGAACACTGAAGCTTTCTTT
CDR3 protein: CASSDPGPNTEAFF

D gene: TRBD1
V gene: TRBV7-8
J gene: TRBJ2-7
clone size: .
CDR3 DNA: TGTGCCAGCAGCACACAGGGGGCGACGTGGGAGCAGTACTTC
CDR3 protein: CASSTQGATWEQYF

D gene: .
V gene: TRBV11-3
J gene: TRBJ1-3
clone size: .
CDR3 DNA: TGTGCCAGCAGCCTAGATCGCGGAGACACCATATATTTT
CDR3 protein: CASSLDRGDTIYF

D gene: .
V gene: TRBV5-4
J gene: TRBJ2-2
clone size: .
CDR3 DNA: TGTGCCAGCAGCCGAAGCGACAGCCTCAACACCGGGGAGCTGTTTTTT
CDR3 protein: CASSRSDSLNTGELFF

D gene: TRBD2
V gene: TRBV5-1
J gene: TRBJ2-7
clone size: .
CDR3 DNA: TGCGCCAGCAGCCCCGGGGAGCGGGAGGCCCACGAGCAGTACTTC
CDR3 protein: CASSPGEREAHEQYF

D gene: TRBD2
V gene: TRBV6-5
J gene: TRBJ2-7
clone size: .
CDR3 DNA: TGTGCCAGCAGAAAAGCGGGAAACTACTACGAGCAGTACTTC
CDR3 protein: CASRKAGNYYEQYF

D gene: TRBD1
V gene: TRBV6-1
J gene: TRBJ2-2
clone size: .
CDR3 DNA: TGTGCCATCTCTTGGGACAGGGTGAACACCGGGGAGCTGTTTTTT
CDR3 protein: CAISWDRVNTGELFF

D gene: TRBD1
V gene: TRBV18
J gene: TRBJ2-2
clone size: .
CDR3 DNA: TGTGCCAGCTCACCGAGACAGGGAAACACCGGGGAGCTGTTTTTT
CDR3 protein: CASSPRQGNTGELFF

D gene: TRBD1
V gene: TRBV5-4
J gene: TRBJ1-6
clone size: .
CDR3 DNA: TGTGCCAGCACCCGGGACAGGGGAAATTCACCCCTCCACTTT
CDR3 protein: CASTRDRGNSPLHF

D gene: .
V gene: TRBV11-2
J gene: TRBJ1-3
clone size: .
CDR3 DNA: TGTGCCAGCAGCCCGCTTGTTTTTGGAAACACCATATATTTT
CDR3 protein: CASSPLVFGNTIYF

D gene: .
V gene: TRBV9
J gene: TRBJ2-6
clone size: .
CDR3 DNA: TGTGCCAGCAGCCAAGACATACGATCTGGGGCCAACGTCCTGACTTTC
CDR3 protein: CASSQDIRSGANVLTF

D gene: .
V gene: TRBV7-9
J gene: TRBJ1-6
clone size: .
CDR3 DNA: TGTGCCAGCAGCTTAGTTCAGTATAATTCACCCCTCCACTTT
CDR3 protein: CASSLVQYNSPLHF

D gene: TRBD1
V gene: TRBV5-5
J gene: TRBJ1-6
clone size: .
CDR3 DNA: TGTGCCAGCAGCTTCGAACCTCTAACAGGGGGCATTTCACCCCTCCACTTT
CDR3 protein: CASSFEPLTGGISPLHF